The 26 T cell receptor beta chains presented below share a single source sample, sequenced in a study of identical twins. TCRdb re-derived calls from the 5' RACE reads in MiXCR, one entry per CDR3 protein. The sample has 570,000 or so distinct CDR3 sequences, more than 9% seen once. The data were also submitted as part of a second study, on yellow fever vaccine responses in identical twins.

The sample consisted of PBMCs. The receptors shown here come from a woman between 18 and 29 years old in good health.

The rearrangement joins TRBV12-3 or TRBV12-4 to TRBJ2-5; perhaps TRBD1 as D (7 bases). Trimming took 6 bases from V and 4 from J, leaving 18 bases between them. The CDR3 length is 15 residues. In DNA form, the CDR3 reads TGTGCCAGCAGCCCGACCAGGGGGGCAGGAGAGACCCAGTACTTC. Its translation: CASSPTRGAGETQYF.

The rearrangement joins TRBV28 to TRBJ2-1, with D uncertain. V was cut by 3 bases and J by 1 base, with 13 bases left in between. The germline CDR1 and CDR2 sequences are MDHEN and SYDVKM. The CDR3 consists of 16 residues. For the CDR3, the DNA is TGTGCCAGCAGTTTCCTGGGGAAAGGGTCCTACAATGAGCAGTTCTTC. This gives the protein CASSFLGKGSYNEQFF.

The gene calls are TRBV20-1 and TRBJ2-3; 9 nucleotides line up with TRBD2. Germline CDR1 is DFQATT and CDR2 is SNEGSKA (reference sequence). The V segment lost 5 bases and the J segment 14 bases; nucleotides outside the gene matches: 14. The CDR3 is 13 amino acids. The CDR3 reads CSARSASGMAGYF. CDR3 nucleotide sequence: TGCAGTGCTCGCTCGGCTAGCGGGATGGCTGGGTATTTT.

This clonotype was seen many times. The chain links TRBV12-3 or TRBV12-4 to TRBJ2-3, with D unclear. Trimming took off 3 bases at V and 0 bases at J, with 10 bases between the two ends. There are 15 residues in the CDR3. The CDR3 protein is CASSFLATSTDTQYF. CDR3 bases: TGTGCCAGCAGTTTCTTGGCGACTAGCACAGATACGCAGTATTTT.

This clonotype was picked up many times. The chain employs TRBV5-1 and TRBJ2-7, with 7 bases matching TRBD2. There are 15 residues in the CDR3. Germline-derived CDR1 and CDR2 are SGHRS and YFSETQ. Trimming cost V 2 bases and J 6 bases; bases outside gene matches: 11. CDR3 nucleotides: TGCGCCAGCAGCTTCCTAGCGGAGCCCCCCAGCGAGCAGTACTTC. Residues: CASSFLAEPPSEQYF. The full variable domain, with the rest looked up from reference TRBV5-1 and TRBJ2-7, is KAGVTQTPRYLIKTRGQQVTLSCSPISGHRSVSWYQQTPGQGLQFLFEYFSETQRNKGNFPGRFSGRQFSNSRSEMNVSTLELGDSALYLCASSFLAEPPSEQYFGPGTRLTVT.

In this sample, this clonotype turned up a few times. J is TRBJ2-3 and V is TRBV7-9; TRBD1 matches 10 bases. Losses at the gene ends were 5 bases for V and 3 bases for J; bases not matched to a gene: 5. The germline CDR1 and CDR2 sequences are SEHNR and FQNEAQ (reference sequence). The CDR3 sequence is 15 residues long. This chain's CDR3 is CASSAGQGKTDTQYF. DNA of the CDR3: TGTGCCAGCAGCGCGGGACAGGGGAAGACAGATACGCAGTATTTT.

This clonotype was counted a single time. The chain uses TRBV4-3 and TRBJ2-1, with D possibly called TRBD1 or TRBD2 (5 bases each). The CDR3 consists of 16 residues. V dropped 0 bases and J dropped 6 bases, with 15 bases sitting between them. Per germline, CDR1 LGHNA and CDR2 YSLEER. In nucleotides, the CDR3 is TGCGCCAGCAGCCAAGATCGAGGGACCAGGGCCAATGAGCAGTTCTTC. This encodes CASSQDRGTRANEQFF.

This clonotype was detected ten times or more. The rearrangement joins TRBV9 to TRBJ1-3; D is perhaps TRBD1 (6 bases). V dropped 3 bases and J dropped 4 bases, with 11 bases sitting between them. In germline, CDR1 is SGDLS, CDR2 YYNGEE. CDR3 size: 14 residues. CDR3 sequence: CASSATGQGNTIYF. For the CDR3, the DNA is TGTGCCAGCAGCGCTACAGGGCAAGGAAACACCATATATTTT. Looking up the rest from reference TRBV9 and TRBJ1-3 gives the full variable domain: DSGVTQTPKHLITATGQRVTLRCSPRSGDLSVYWYQQSLDQGLQFLIQYYNGEERAKGNILERFSAQQFPDLHSELNLSSLELGDSALYFCASSATGQGNTIYFGEGSWLTVV.

This clonotype was seen ten or more times. This chain links TRBV10-3 with TRBJ2-7; a weak D match, TRBD2 (5 bases). In germline, CDR1 is ENHRY, CDR2 SYGVKD. The CDR3 is made up of 14 amino acids. V was cut by 6 bases and J by 3 bases, with 15 bases left in between. CDR3: CAIRDTRTGYEQYF. CDR3 nucleotide sequence: TGTGCCATCAGAGATACCCGGACTGGCTACGAGCAGTACTTC.

The chain recombines TRBV20-1 with TRBJ2-7; D perhaps matches TRBD2 (5 bases). From germline, CDR1 is DFQATT and CDR2 SNEGSKA (reference sequence). This CDR3 has 13 residues. With 0 bases removed from V and 6 bases from J, the gap between germline ends came to 12 bases. CDR3 nucleotides: TGCAGTGCTAGAGATGGCGGGTGGAGCGAGCAGTACTTC. This encodes CSARDGGWSEQYF.

This clonotype was found many times. V gene TRBV12-3 or TRBV12-4 combines with J gene TRBJ1-4; 11 bases fit TRBD1. The J segment lost 7 bases and the V segment lost 4 bases, leaving 8 bases of the junction unmatched. The length of the CDR3 is 16 residues. In nucleotides, the CDR3 is TGTGCCAGCAGTTACGAGGCCGGGACAGGGGGTGAAAAACTGTTTTTT. Translation: CASSYEAGTGGEKLFF.

In its sample, this clonotype was seen a few times. This chain uses TRBV5-6 with TRBJ1-5; D might be TRBD1 (6 bases). Germline assignment: CDR1 SGHDT and CDR2 YYEEEE. The CDR3 covers 14 residues. V lost 4 bases and J 6 bases, leaving 14 bases between the germline ends. CDR3 loop: CASSPGQSGQPQHF. CDR3 nucleotide sequence: TGTGCCAGCAGCCCAGGACAGTCCGGTCAGCCCCAGCATTTT.

The chain has TRBV9 and TRBJ1-6, with D possibly TRBD1 on 5 matching bases. Trimming left V 0 bases short and J 8 bases short, with 12 bases between. This CDR3 is built from 15 residues. Germline-derived CDR1 and CDR2 are SGDLS and YYNGEE. CDR3 loop: CASSVVPGFDSPLHF. In DNA form, the CDR3 reads TGTGCCAGCAGCGTAGTCCCAGGGTTCGATTCACCCCTCCACTTT.

This clonotype was seen only a few times. V and J are TRBV6-2 or TRBV6-3 and TRBJ2-1, with D possibly TRBD2 on 10 matching bases. CDR1 is MNHEY and CDR2 is SVGEGT in the germline V gene. V was pared by 4 bases and J by 9 bases, with 19 bases between. The CDR3 sequence is 15 residues long. CDR3 bases: TGTGCCAGCAGTTTAAGCGGGAGGGGACAGGGTGAGCAGTTCTTC. The encoded protein is CASSLSGRGQGEQFF.

The chain links TRBV12-3 or TRBV12-4 to TRBJ2-1; TRBD1 matches 8 bases. With V trimmed by 7 bases and J by 4 bases, 9 bases remained unmatched. The CDR3 has 15 amino acids. The CDR3 DNA sequence: TGTGCCAGCATATACGTTAGGGACAGGTACAATGAGCAGTTCTTC. This encodes CASIYVRDRYNEQFF.

This clonotype was seen repeatedly, ten times or more. The rearrangement links TRBV3-1 to TRBJ1-2; no clear D gene. V lost 0 bases and J 8 bases, leaving 16 bases between the germline ends. This CDR3 is 15 amino acids long. Germline CDR1 LGHDT, CDR2 YNNKEL (reference sequence). CDR3 sequence reads: CASSQDTWITRGYTF. CDR3 DNA sequence: TGTGCCAGCAGCCAAGATACCTGGATCACCAGGGGCTACACCTTC.

The CDR3 here is CASSQEIQGAGETQYF. The CDR3 nucleotides read TGTGCCAGCAGCCAAGAAATACAGGGGGCTGGAGAGACCCAGTACTTC. The chain joins TRBV4-2 to TRBJ2-5, with 9 bases that match TRBD1. CDR3 length equals 16 residues. Per germline, CDR1 LGHNA and CDR2 YNFKEQ. V lost 0 bases and J lost 4; bases outside the gene matches: 6.

This clonotype was seen repeatedly, ten times or more. The V gene is TRBV5-8, the J gene TRBJ2-7; D gene unclear. Trimming stripped 3 bases from V and 4 bases from J, with 8 bases between. Germline V gene data show CDR1 as SGHTS and CDR2 as YDEGEE. The CDR3 spans 12 residues. This CDR3 reads CASSYPQYEQYF. DNA for the CDR3: TGTGCCAGCAGCTACCCCCAGTACGAGCAGTACTTC.

This clonotype has a handful of counts. V usage is TRBV5-1 and J usage is TRBJ2-5; D unresolved. The CDR3 sequence is 14 residues long. Germline-derived CDR1 and CDR2 are SGHRS and YFSETQ. Trimming removed 2 bases from V and 5 bases from J, with 13 bases in between. CDR3 amino acids: CASSFGNQGETQYF. The CDR3 region has the DNA TGCGCCAGCAGCTTCGGTAACCAAGGGGAGACCCAGTACTTC.

This clonotype was observed a few times. This chain uses TRBV20-1 with TRBJ2-2; TRBD1 agrees at 7 bases. V shed 1 base, J shed 5 bases, and the junction held 10 bases outside the gene matches. There are 16 residues in the CDR3. CDR1 is DFQATT, CDR2 SNEGSKA, per germline (reference sequence). The CDR3 DNA sequence: TGCAGTGCTAGAGGCGGACAGACAGGGCTTACCGGGGAGCTGTTTTTT. Translated, it gives CSARGGQTGLTGELFF.

This clonotype came up a few times. V gene TRBV6-1 combines with J gene TRBJ2-5; 11 nucleotides line up with TRBD1. The CDR3 loop spans 21 amino acids. V lost 6 bases to trimming and J lost 5 bases; unmatched junction nucleotides: 26. Germline CDR1 reads MNHNS; CDR2 reads SASEGT. CDR3 loop: CASREDRGLLVGGRGQETQYF. CDR3 bases: TGTGCCAGCAGAGAGGACAGGGGGCTACTAGTAGGCGGGAGAGGACAGGAGACCCAGTACTTC.

This chain connects TRBV10-2 to TRBJ2-3, with D possibly being TRBD2 (5 bases). This CDR3 comprises 12 residues. V lost 0 bases and J lost 14, with 12 bases in between. The germline gives CDR1 WSHSY, CDR2 SAAADI. CDR3 nucleotide sequence: TGCGCCAGCAGTGAGTCGTATAGCGTATGGTATTTT. This sequence encodes CASSESYSVWYF.

The rearrangement links TRBV4-2 to TRBJ2-7; D unresolved. V shed 2 bases and J shed 0 bases, with 11 bases lying between them. This CDR3 comprises 15 residues. Germline V gene lookup returns CDR1 LGHNA and CDR2 YNFKEQ. The CDR3 DNA sequence: TGTGCCAGCAGCCAACCTAAAGTGAGCTCCTACGAGCAGTACTTC. Translated: CASSQPKVSSYEQYF.

Ten or more counts support this clonotype. The chain links TRBV7-6 to TRBJ1-1, with a possible D match to TRBD1 (5 bases). The CDR3 covers 16 residues. The germline gives CDR1 SGHVS, CDR2 FNYEAQ. The ends were cut back, 1 base at V and 6 bases at J, with 18 bases in the middle. The CDR3 loop is CASSLDLAGTPSEAFF. The CDR3 DNA reads as TGTGCCAGCAGCTTAGATCTGGCAGGGACTCCATCTGAAGCTTTCTTT.

The genes are TRBV18 and TRBJ2-5; D is unresolved. Germline values: CDR1 KGHSH, CDR2 LQKENI. Trimming removed 0 bases from V and 5 bases from J, with 4 bases in between. This CDR3 is 12 amino acids long. In nucleotides, the CDR3 is TGTGCCAGCTCACCACCGTACGAGACCCAGTACTTC. It codes for CASSPPYETQYF.

This clonotype was detected a few times. The chain joins TRBV24-1 to TRBJ2-1; D unresolved. The CDR3 runs to 13 residues. Germline values: CDR1 KGHDR, CDR2 SFDVKD. V lost 4 bases to trimming and J lost 6 bases, with 9 bases between them. CDR3 loop: CATSELGSNEQFF. The CDR3 nucleotides read TGTGCCACCAGTGAGCTAGGAAGCAATGAGCAGTTCTTC.